This TCR beta chain is from a study of shared clonotypes between healthy human individuals. Germline values: CDR1 MDHEN, CDR2 SYDVKM. V gave up 6 bases and J gave up 1 base; unmatched junction bases: 4. This CDR3 region has 15 residues. Using immunoSEQ multiplex PCR, the repertoire was profiled, and TCRdb retains in-frame clones only, with some absent. The data contain 450,000 to 500,000 clones, roughly 80% of them seen just once; the ten biggest clones take up over 9.5%. This clonotype was sampled from a middle-aged woman in good health. Some clones in this sample may be carry-over from other donors' samples. Source material: PBMCs. This chain uses TRBV28 with TRBJ2-5, with 11 bases identical to TRBD2. The CDR3 is CASSPLAGAQETQYF. CDR3 DNA: TGTGCCAGCAGCCCACTAGCGGGAGCCCAAGAGACCCAGTACTTC.